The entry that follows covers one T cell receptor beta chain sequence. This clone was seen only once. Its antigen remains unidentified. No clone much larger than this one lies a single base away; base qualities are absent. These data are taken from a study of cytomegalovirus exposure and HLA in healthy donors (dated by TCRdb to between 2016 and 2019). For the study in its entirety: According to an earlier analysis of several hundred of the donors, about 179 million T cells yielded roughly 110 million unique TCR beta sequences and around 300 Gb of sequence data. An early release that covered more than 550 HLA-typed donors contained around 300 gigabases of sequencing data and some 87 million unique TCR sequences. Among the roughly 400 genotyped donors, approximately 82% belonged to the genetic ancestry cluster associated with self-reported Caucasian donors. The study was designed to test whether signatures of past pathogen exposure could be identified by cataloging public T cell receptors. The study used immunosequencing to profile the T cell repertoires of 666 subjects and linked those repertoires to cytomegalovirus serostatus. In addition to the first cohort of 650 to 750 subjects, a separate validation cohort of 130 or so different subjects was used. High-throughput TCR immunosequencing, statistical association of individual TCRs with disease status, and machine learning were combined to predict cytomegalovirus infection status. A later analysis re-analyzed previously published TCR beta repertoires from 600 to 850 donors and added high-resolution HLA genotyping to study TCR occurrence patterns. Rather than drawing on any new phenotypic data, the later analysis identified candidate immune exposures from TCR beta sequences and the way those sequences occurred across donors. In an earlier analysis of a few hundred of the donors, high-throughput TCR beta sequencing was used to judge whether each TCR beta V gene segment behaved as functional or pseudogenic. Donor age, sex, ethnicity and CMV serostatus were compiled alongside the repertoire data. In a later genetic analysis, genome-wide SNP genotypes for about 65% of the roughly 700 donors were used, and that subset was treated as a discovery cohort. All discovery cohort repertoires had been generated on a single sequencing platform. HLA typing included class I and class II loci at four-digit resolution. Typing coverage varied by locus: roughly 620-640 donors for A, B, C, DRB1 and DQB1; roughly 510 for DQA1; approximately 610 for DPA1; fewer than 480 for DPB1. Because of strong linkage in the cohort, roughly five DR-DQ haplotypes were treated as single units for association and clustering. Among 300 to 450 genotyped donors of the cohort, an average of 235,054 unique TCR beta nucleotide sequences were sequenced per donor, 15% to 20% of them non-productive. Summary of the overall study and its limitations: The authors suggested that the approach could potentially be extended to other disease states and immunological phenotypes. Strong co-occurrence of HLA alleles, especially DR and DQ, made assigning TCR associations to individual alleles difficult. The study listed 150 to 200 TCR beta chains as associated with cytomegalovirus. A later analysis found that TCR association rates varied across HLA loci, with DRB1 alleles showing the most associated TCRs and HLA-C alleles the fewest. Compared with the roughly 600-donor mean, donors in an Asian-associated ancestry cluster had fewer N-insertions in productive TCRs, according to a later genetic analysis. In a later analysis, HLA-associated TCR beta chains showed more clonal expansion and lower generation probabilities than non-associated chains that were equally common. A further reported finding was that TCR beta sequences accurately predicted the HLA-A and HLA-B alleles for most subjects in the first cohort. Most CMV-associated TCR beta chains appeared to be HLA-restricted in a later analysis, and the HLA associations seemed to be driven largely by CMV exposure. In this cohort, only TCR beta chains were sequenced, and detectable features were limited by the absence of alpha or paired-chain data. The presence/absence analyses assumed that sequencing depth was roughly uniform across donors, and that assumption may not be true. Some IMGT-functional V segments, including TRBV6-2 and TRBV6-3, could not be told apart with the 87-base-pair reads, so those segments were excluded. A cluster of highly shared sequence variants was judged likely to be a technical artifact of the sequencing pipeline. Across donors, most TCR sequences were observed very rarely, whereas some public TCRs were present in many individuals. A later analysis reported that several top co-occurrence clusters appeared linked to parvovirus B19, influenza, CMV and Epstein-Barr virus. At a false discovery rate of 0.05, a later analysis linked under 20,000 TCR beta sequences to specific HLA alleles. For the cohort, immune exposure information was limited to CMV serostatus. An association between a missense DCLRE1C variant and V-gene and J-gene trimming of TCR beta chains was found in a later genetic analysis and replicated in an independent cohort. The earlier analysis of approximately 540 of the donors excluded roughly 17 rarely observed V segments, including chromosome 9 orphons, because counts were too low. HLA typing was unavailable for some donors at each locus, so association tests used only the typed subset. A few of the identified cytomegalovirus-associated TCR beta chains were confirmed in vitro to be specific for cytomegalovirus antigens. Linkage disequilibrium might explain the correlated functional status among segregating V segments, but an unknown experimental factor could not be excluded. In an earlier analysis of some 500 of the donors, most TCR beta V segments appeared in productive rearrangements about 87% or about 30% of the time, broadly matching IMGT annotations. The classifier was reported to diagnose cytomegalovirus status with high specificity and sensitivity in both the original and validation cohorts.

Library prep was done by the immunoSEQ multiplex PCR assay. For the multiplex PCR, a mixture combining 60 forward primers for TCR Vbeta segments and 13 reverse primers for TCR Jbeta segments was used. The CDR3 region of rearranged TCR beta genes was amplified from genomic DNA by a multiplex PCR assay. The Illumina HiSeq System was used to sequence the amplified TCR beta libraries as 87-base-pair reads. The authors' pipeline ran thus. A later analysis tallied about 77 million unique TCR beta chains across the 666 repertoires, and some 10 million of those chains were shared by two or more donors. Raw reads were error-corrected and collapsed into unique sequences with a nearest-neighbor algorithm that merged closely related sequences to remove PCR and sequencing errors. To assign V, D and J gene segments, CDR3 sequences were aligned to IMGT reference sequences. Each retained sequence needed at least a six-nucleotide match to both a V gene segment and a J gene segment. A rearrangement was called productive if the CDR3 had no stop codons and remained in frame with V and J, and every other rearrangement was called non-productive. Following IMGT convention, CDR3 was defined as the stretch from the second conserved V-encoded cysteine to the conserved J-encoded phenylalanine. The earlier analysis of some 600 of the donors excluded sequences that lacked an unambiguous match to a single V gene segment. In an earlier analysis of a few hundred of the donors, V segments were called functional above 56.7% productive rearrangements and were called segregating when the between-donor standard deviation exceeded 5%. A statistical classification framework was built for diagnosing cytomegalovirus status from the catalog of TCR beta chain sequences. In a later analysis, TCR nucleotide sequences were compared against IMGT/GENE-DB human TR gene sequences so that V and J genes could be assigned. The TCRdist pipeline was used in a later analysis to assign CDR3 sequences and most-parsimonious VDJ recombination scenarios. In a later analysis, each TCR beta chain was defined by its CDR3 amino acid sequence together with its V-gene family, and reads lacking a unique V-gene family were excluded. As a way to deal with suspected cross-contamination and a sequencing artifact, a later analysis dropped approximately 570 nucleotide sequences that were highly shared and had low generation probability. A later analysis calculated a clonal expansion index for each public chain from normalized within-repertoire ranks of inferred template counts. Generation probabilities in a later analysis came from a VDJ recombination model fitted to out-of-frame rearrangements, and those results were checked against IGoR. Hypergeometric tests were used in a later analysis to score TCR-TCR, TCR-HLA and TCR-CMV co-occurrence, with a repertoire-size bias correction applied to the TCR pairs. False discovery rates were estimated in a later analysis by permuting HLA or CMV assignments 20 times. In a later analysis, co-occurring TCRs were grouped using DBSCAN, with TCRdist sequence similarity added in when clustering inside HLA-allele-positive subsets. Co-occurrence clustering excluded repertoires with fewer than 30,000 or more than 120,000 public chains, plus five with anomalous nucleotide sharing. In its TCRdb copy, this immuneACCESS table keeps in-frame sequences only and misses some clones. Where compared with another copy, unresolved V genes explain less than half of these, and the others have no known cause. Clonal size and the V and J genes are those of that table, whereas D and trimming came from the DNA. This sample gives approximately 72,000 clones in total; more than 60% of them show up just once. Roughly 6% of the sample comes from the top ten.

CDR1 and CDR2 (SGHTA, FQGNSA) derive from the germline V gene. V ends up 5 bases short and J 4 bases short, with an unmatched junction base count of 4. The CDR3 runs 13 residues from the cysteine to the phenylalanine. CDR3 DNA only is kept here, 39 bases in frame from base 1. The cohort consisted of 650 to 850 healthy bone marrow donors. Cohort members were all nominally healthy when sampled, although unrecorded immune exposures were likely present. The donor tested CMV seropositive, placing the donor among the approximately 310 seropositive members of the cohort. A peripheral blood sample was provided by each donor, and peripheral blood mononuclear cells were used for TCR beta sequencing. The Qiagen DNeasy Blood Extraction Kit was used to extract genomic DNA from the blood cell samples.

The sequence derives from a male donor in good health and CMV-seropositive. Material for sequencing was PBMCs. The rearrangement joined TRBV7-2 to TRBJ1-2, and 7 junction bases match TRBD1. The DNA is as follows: TGTGCCAGCAGCCCGGACAGGTCCTATGGCTACACCTTC. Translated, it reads CASSPDRSYGYTF.